One sample yielded the 7 T cell receptor beta chains listed below, sequenced in a study of CD8+CD57+ T cells in acquired aplastic anemia. CDR3 and TCR beta VDJ profiling relied on genomic DNA as the template. TCRdb re-derived calls from the reads in MiXCR, one entry per CDR3 protein. The table has 350,000 to 450,000 distinct CDR3 sequences, 65% to 75% seen once. Material for sequencing was sorted CD4+, CD8+, or CD8+CD57+ T cells (not recorded which) from PBMCs. The receptors derive from a human donor in good health, serving as a control.

This clonotype showed up many times. The chain carries TRBV5-5 and TRBJ2-1, with 12 positions matching TRBD2. V dropped 3 bases and J dropped 0; count of bases not matched to a gene: 7. This CDR3 contains 18 residues. Germline loops: CDR1 SGHKS, CDR2 YYEKEE (reference sequence). The CDR3 nucleotides are TGTGCCAGCAGCTCGGGACTAGCGGGTAGGAGCTCCTACAATGAGCAGTTCTTC. It encodes CASSSGLAGRSSYNEQFF.

This clonotype was seen repeatedly, ten times or more. The chain recombines TRBV20-1 with TRBJ2-5; 10 bases agree with TRBD2. Losses at the gene ends were 3 bases for V and 2 bases for J; bases not matched to a gene: 9. The length of the CDR3 is 16 residues. From germline, CDR1 is DFQATT and CDR2 SNEGSKA (reference sequence). CDR3 in DNA: TGCAGTGCTAGTCCTAGCGGGGGAACTTTTCAAGAGACCCAGTACTTC. Its protein product is CSASPSGGTFQETQYF.

This clonotype has only a few counts. With a much larger clone just one base away, this may be a read error. The rearrangement joins TRBV6-6 to TRBJ1-2; D unresolved. With 11 bases removed from V and 4 bases from J, the gap between germline ends came to 20 bases. CDR1 and CDR2 from the germline V gene are MNHNY and SVGAGI (reference sequence). This CDR3 is 14 amino acids long. CDR3 in amino acids: CAGISSGGSYGYTF. The DNA for the CDR3 is TGTGCCGGCATCTCAAGCGGAGGCAGCTATGGCTACACCTTC.

This clonotype was seen only once. The chain has TRBV7-2 and TRBJ2-7; TRBD2 is a possible D gene (7 bases). V dropped 5 bases and J dropped 7 bases, with 21 bases sitting between them. Germline CDR1 reads SGHTA; CDR2 reads FQGNSA. The CDR3 length is 15 residues. CDR3 sequence (DNA): TGTGCCAGCAGCCCCCGGGAACGGGGGGCCCTTGAGCAGTACTTC. Translating it yields CASSPRERGALEQYF.

The chain carries TRBV30 and TRBJ2-5; D might be TRBD1 (5 bases). V gave up 1 base and J gave up 5 bases, with 11 bases separating them. This CDR3 contains 13 residues. The germline gives CDR1 GTSNPN, CDR2 SVGIG (reference sequence). CDR3 sequence reads: CAWSDAGMETQYF. CDR3 sequence (DNA): TGTGCCTGGAGTGATGCAGGGATGGAGACCCAGTACTTC.

This clonotype occurred a few times. The rearrangement uses TRBV24-1 and TRBJ1-4; TRBD1 matches 8 bases. J was trimmed by 5 bases and V by 8 bases; bases with no gene match: 9. The CDR3 extends over 15 amino acids. Per germline, CDR1 KGHDR and CDR2 SFDVKD. The CDR3 spells CATMGQTGANEKLFF. The CDR3 bases are TGTGCCACCATGGGCCAGACAGGGGCCAATGAAAAACTGTTTTTT.

To note about this clonotype: A much larger clone differs by one base, so this may be a read error. V gene TRBV7-9 combines with J gene TRBJ2-3; 13 bases map to TRBD2. Germline loops: CDR1 SEHNR, CDR2 FQNEAQ (reference sequence). CDR3 length: 18 amino acids. DNA for the CDR3: TGCGCCGGCAGCCAAGACGCGGGACTAGCGGGGCCGACAGATACGCAGTATTTT. Translated, it gives CAGSQDAGLAGPTDTQYF.